Listed here are 28 T cell receptor beta chains from one sample, sequenced in a study of blood T cell repertoires in COVID-19. Repertoires were generated with immunoSEQ multiplex PCR, while TCRdb's copy carries only in-frame clones and drops some. The sample includes over 50,000 clones, just over 85% seen only once; the top ten take less than 3%. Sequenced input: peripheral blood. These receptors were obtained from a man aged 80 or over with acute or convalescent COVID-19.

V gene TRBV30 combines with J gene TRBJ1-6; D is ambiguous. V lost 0 bases and J lost 5, with 2 bases in between. This CDR3 comprises 12 residues. Germline CDR1 reads GTSNPN; CDR2 reads SVGIG (reference sequence). CDR3 residues: CAWSVNNSPLHF. The CDR3 coding sequence is TGTGCCTGGAGTGTCAATAATTCACCCCTCCACTTT.

The chain has TRBV3-1 (or the pseudogene TRBV3-2) and TRBJ1-1, with unresolved D. The V gene's germline CDR1 is LGHDT and CDR2 YNNKEL (reference sequence). This CDR3 is 14 amino acids long. Trimming left V 2 bases short and J 1 base short, with 8 bases between. The CDR3 region is CASSQFSGNTEAFF. In DNA, the CDR3 is TGTGCCAGCAGCCAATTTTCGGGGAACACTGAAGCTTTCTTT.

DNA for the CDR3: TGTGCCATCAGTGGACAGGGTAATTCACCCCTCCACTTT. This encodes CAISGQGNSPLHF. The chain couples TRBV10-3 to TRBJ1-6; 7 bases agree with TRBD1. Germline V lookup: CDR1 ENHRY, CDR2 SYGVKD. Trimming cost V 4 bases and J 6 bases; bases outside gene matches: 0. The CDR3 length is 13 residues.

The rearrangement links TRBV7-9 to TRBJ1-5; no definite D call. Germline CDR1 SEHNR, CDR2 FQNEAQ (reference sequence). This CDR3 region has 13 residues. V lost 1 base and J lost 6, with 7 bases in between. For the CDR3, the DNA is TGTGCCAGCAGCTTAGGGTCAGGTCAGCCCCAGCATTTT. Protein product: CASSLGSGQPQHF.

V is TRBV7-8 and J is TRBJ1-1; D is unresolved. CDR1 is SGHVS, CDR2 FQNEAQ, per germline. V was cut by 0 bases and J by 2 bases, with 10 bases left in between. The CDR3 is made up of 15 amino acids. This CDR3 is CASSLAMGRNTEAFF. CDR3 DNA: TGTGCCAGCAGCTTAGCGATGGGCAGAAACACTGAAGCTTTCTTT.

This chain links TRBV6-5 with TRBJ2-7; 11 bases match TRBD1. Germline V gives CDR1 MNHEY, CDR2 SVGAGI. The CDR3 has 15 amino acids. The ends lost 0 bases at V and 4 bases at J; junction bases unmatched: 2. Written as DNA, the CDR3 is TGTGCCAGCAGTTACTCCGGGACAGGGGGTTACGAGCAGTACTTC. This codes for CASSYSGTGGYEQYF.

The chain links TRBV6-5 to TRBJ2-3; the D is unclear. Looked up from germline, CDR1 is MNHEY and CDR2 is SVGAGI. The CDR3 has 13 residues. Trimming took 6 bases from V and 0 from J, leaving 7 bases between them. The CDR3 DNA is TGTGCCAGCAGACTGACTAGCACAGATACGCAGTATTTT. Protein sequence: CASRLTSTDTQYF.

The sample holds a few counts of this clone. This sequence joins TRBV5-1 and TRBJ2-7, with 9 nucleotides matching TRBD2. This CDR3 contains 13 residues. Unmatched junction bases numbered 5, after V lost 4 bases and J lost 6 bases. Germline CDR1 and CDR2: SGHRS and YFSETQ. The CDR3 is CASSRAREGEQYF. The CDR3 DNA sequence: TGCGCCAGCAGCCGCGCGCGGGAGGGCGAGCAGTACTTC. The whole variable domain, filled in from reference TRBV5-1 and TRBJ2-7, reads KAGVTQTPRYLIKTRGQQVTLSCSPISGHRSVSWYQQTPGQGLQFLFEYFSETQRNKGNFPGRFSGRQFSNSRSEMNVSTLELGDSALYLCASSRAREGEQYFGPGTRLTVT.

This chain connects TRBV10-1 to TRBJ2-3, with D possibly TRBD2 on 6 matching bases. CDR1 and CDR2 (germline): WNHNN, SYGVQD (reference sequence). The V gene lost 5 bases and the J gene lost 6 bases, with 6 bases spanning the gap. The CDR3 is 11 residues long. CDR3 amino acids: CASSRGDTQYF. In DNA form, the CDR3 reads TGCGCCAGCAGTCGGGGGGATACGCAGTATTTT.

This CDR3 reads CASSLDRRTNTEAFF. CDR3 nucleotides: TGTGCCAGCAGCTTGGACAGGAGAACGAACACTGAAGCTTTCTTT. V and J are TRBV5-6 and TRBJ1-1; the D gene is possibly TRBD1 (5 bases). CDR3 length equals 15 residues. Per the germline V gene, CDR1 is SGHDT and CDR2 is YYEEEE. Trimming left V 0 bases short and J 1 base short, with 10 bases between.

This chain uses TRBV24-1 with TRBJ1-5; 7 nucleotides align to TRBD1. CDR3 size: 14 residues. V shed 8 bases, J shed 4 bases, and the junction held 7 bases outside the gene matches. From germline, CDR1 is KGHDR and CDR2 SFDVKD. The CDR3 reads CATTTGTVNQPQHF. CDR3 in DNA: TGTGCCACCACTACCGGGACAGTGAATCAGCCCCAGCATTTT.

The chain carries TRBV7-2 and TRBJ1-2; D remains ambiguous. From germline, CDR1 is SGHTA and CDR2 FQGNSA. This CDR3 is built from 15 residues. Trimming cost V 1 base and J 8 bases, with 17 bases left between them. This CDR3 is CASSLGGGYSLGYTF. DNA of the CDR3: TGTGCCAGCAGCTTAGGAGGCGGATATAGTTTAGGCTACACCTTC.

This chain uses TRBV19 with TRBJ1-2; D is perhaps TRBD1 (6 bases). Per germline, CDR1 LNHDA and CDR2 SQIVND (reference sequence). This CDR3 is built from 14 residues. Trimming left V 4 bases short and J 3 bases short, with 12 bases between. In DNA, the CDR3 is TGTGCCAGTAGTAGCACAGGGAGCTACTATGGCTACACCTTC. Translation: CASSSTGSYYGYTF.

This clone has a handful of counts. The rearrangement uses TRBV11-2 and TRBJ2-1; possible D gene TRBD2, 5 bases. V gave up 2 bases and J gave up 10 bases, with 9 bases separating them. The CDR3 sequence is 12 residues long. From germline, CDR1 is SGHAT and CDR2 FQNNGV. The CDR3 bases are TGTGCCAGCAGCTTAATGGAGGAAGAGCAGTTCTTC. Translated: CASSLMEEEQFF.

V and J are TRBV5-4 and TRBJ2-6; 10 bases are shared with TRBD1. Germline assignment: CDR1 SGHNT and CDR2 YYREEE (reference sequence). V gave up 0 bases and J gave up 3 bases; unmatched junction bases: 3. The CDR3 contains 17 residues. CDR3 nucleotide sequence: TGTGCCAGCAGCTTGGGGGACAGGGGTAATGGGGCCAACGTCCTGACTTTC. Translation: CASSLGDRGNGANVLTF.

The J gene is TRBJ1-5, the V gene TRBV9; 10 nucleotides match TRBD1. This CDR3 contains 14 residues. CDR1 SGDLS and CDR2 YYNGEE come from the germline V gene. The trim removed 0 bases at V and 7 bases at J, leaving 1 base unmatched. The CDR3 nucleotides are TGTGCCAGCAGCGTAGGGGACAGGGGACAGCCCCAGCATTTT. Protein product: CASSVGDRGQPQHF.

This chain uses TRBV6-5 with TRBJ2-3; perhaps TRBD1 as D (6 bases). Trimming pared 6 bases from V and 4 bases from J, leaving 17 bases between. There are 15 residues in the CDR3. CDR1 is MNHEY and CDR2 is SVGAGI in the germline V gene. This CDR3 reads CASRETGGRPDTQYF. The CDR3 bases are TGTGCCAGCAGGGAGACAGGAGGAAGGCCAGATACGCAGTATTTT.

The genes are TRBV5-1 and TRBJ2-5; D may be TRBD1 (5 bases). CDR3 length: 14 amino acids. Germline V gene lookup returns CDR1 SGHRS and CDR2 YFSETQ. Between the trimmed V and J ends, which lost 4 bases and 4 bases, there was a span of 14 bases. The CDR3 is CASSGGHLGETQYF. In DNA, the CDR3 is TGCGCCAGCAGCGGCGGACACCTGGGAGAGACCCAGTACTTC.

This clone was observed a single time. This chain links TRBV19 with TRBJ1-5; tentative D call: TRBD1 (6 bases). This CDR3 contains 14 residues. The germline CDR1 and CDR2 sequences are LNHDA and SQIVND (reference sequence). V lost 5 bases to trimming and J lost 5 bases, with 13 bases between them. CDR3 DNA sequence: TGTGCCAGTAGTTTAACAGGGTATGATCAGCCCCAGCATTTT. It translates to CASSLTGYDQPQHF.

This chain joins TRBV3-1 (or the pseudogene TRBV3-2) and TRBJ2-7; 14 positions match TRBD2. The CDR3 runs to 16 residues. J was trimmed by 6 bases and V by 4 bases; bases with no gene match: 8. CDR1 is LGHDT, CDR2 YNNKEL, per germline (reference sequence). The CDR3 is CASSLQTSGGAGEQYF. The CDR3 DNA reads TGTGCCAGCAGCCTTCAGACTAGCGGGGGGGCTGGCGAGCAGTACTTC.

This chain links TRBV18 with TRBJ2-7; TRBD1 might be the D (5 bases). Trimming took 3 bases from V and 2 from J, leaving 8 bases between them. This CDR3 is built from 13 residues. The germline V gene encodes CDR1 KGHSH and CDR2 LQKENI. The CDR3 sequence is CASSPETAYEQYF. CDR3 sequence (DNA): TGTGCCAGCTCACCTGAGACAGCCTACGAGCAGTACTTC. Complete variable domain (other parts from reference TRBV18 and TRBJ2-7): NAGVMQNPRHLVRRRGQEARLRCSPMKGHSHVYWYRQLPEEGLKFMVYLQKENIIDESGMPKERFSAEFPKEGPSILRIQQVVRGDSAAYFCASSPETAYEQYFGPGTRLTVT.

The rearrangement uses TRBV5-5 and TRBJ2-5, with 10 bases that match TRBD1. Per the germline V gene, CDR1 is SGHKS and CDR2 is YYEKEE (reference sequence). Trimming took 3 bases from V and 5 from J; bases not matched to a gene: 10. The CDR3 has 16 amino acids. The CDR3 spells CASSSGDRGRAETQYF. The CDR3 nucleotides read TGTGCCAGCAGCTCGGGTGACAGGGGGCGCGCGGAGACCCAGTACTTC.

V usage is TRBV10-3 and J usage is TRBJ2-1, with TRBD2 matching over 11 bases. The ends lost 3 bases at V and 5 bases at J; junction bases unmatched: 6. This CDR3 is built from 16 residues. The germline V gene encodes CDR1 ENHRY and CDR2 SYGVKD. CDR3 sequence reads: CAISDSGTSGHNEQFF. In DNA, the CDR3 is TGTGCCATCAGTGACTCCGGGACTAGCGGACACAATGAGCAGTTCTTC.

The chain carries TRBV4-1 and TRBJ2-1; TRBD2 matches 16 bases. Germline values: CDR1 MGHRA, CDR2 YSYEKL. The CDR3 extends over 20 amino acids. V lost 3 bases, J lost 7 bases, and 15 bases stayed unmatched. CDR3 bases: TGCGCCAGCAGCCACAAAGGGACTAGCGGGGGGGCGTTTCGTCTTAATGAGCAGTTCTTC. It encodes CASSHKGTSGGAFRLNEQFF.

V gene TRBV6-5 combines with J gene TRBJ1-1; possible D gene TRBD1, 6 bases. Germline CDR1 and CDR2: MNHEY and SVGAGI. V was cut by 5 bases and J by 1 base, with 11 bases left in between. The CDR3 has 14 residues. In DNA form, the CDR3 reads TGTGCCAGCAGTAGCGTGGGGGCGAACACTGAAGCTTTCTTT. Protein: CASSSVGANTEAFF.

The CDR3: CASSPNRGYGYTF. The CDR3 region has the DNA TGTGCCAGCAGCCCCAACAGGGGATATGGCTACACCTTC. The chain is built from TRBV6-5 and TRBJ1-2, with 7 bases matching TRBD1. The germline V gene encodes CDR1 MNHEY and CDR2 SVGAGI. With V trimmed by 6 bases and J by 5 bases, 6 bases remained unmatched. The CDR3 consists of 13 residues.

CDR3 region: CASSVEGRGKGGYTF. The CDR3 nucleotides are TGTGCCAGCAGCGTAGAGGGTAGGGGGAAGGGTGGCTACACCTTC. V gene TRBV9 combines with J gene TRBJ1-2, with a possible D match to TRBD1 (6 bases). There are 15 residues in the CDR3. Trimming stripped 0 bases from V and 7 bases from J, with 16 bases between. CDR1 is SGDLS, CDR2 YYNGEE, per germline.

The chain couples TRBV5-6 to TRBJ1-4; D is perhaps TRBD1 (5 bases). Germline CDR1 SGHDT, CDR2 YYEEEE. This CDR3 comprises 14 residues. Trimming left V 2 bases short and J 0 bases short, with 5 bases between. This chain's CDR3 is CASSFRATNEKLFF. The CDR3 DNA reads as TGTGCCAGCAGCTTCAGGGCAACTAATGAAAAACTGTTTTTT.